Each of the 14 T cell receptor beta chains below was sequenced from the same sample in a study of molecular identifiers for immune sequencing clone quantification. TCRdb processed the PCR reads anew with MiXCR; each CDR3 protein has one entry. In the table there are hundreds of thousands of distinct CDR3 sequences, around a fifth of which are singletons. Sequences were obtained from naive CD8+ T cells from blood, with Jurkat cell RNA spiked in. Regarding subset: FACS-sorted CD8+CD4-CCR7+CD45RA+ naive T cells. The receptor source for this set is a human donor in good health. Some libraries in this study had Jurkat cell RNA spiked in.

The rearrangement uses TRBV5-1 and TRBJ2-3; D is unclear. Trimming left V 3 bases short and J 0 bases short, with 14 bases between. From germline, CDR1 is SGHRS and CDR2 YFSETQ. This CDR3 region has 16 residues. For the CDR3, the DNA is TGCGCCAGCAGCTGGGCAGGTGGGATTAGCACAGATACGCAGTATTTT. It is translated as CASSWAGGISTDTQYF.

This clonotype appeared a few times. This chain joins TRBV19 and TRBJ2-3; TRBD2 aligns across 13 bases. The V gene's germline CDR1 is LNHDA and CDR2 SQIVND (reference sequence). After removal of 9 bases from V and 3 bases from J, the junction contained 6 bases not matched to a gene. The CDR3 sequence is 15 residues long. The CDR3 nucleotides read TGTGCCAGCACCATGACTAGCGGGGGGACAGATACGCAGTATTTT. Protein sequence: CASTMTSGGTDTQYF.

In its sample, this clonotype was seen many times. This chain uses TRBV20-1 with TRBJ2-7; a possible D gene is TRBD1 (6 bases). The CDR3 is 15 residues long. Germline-derived CDR1 and CDR2 are DFQATT and SNEGSKA (reference sequence). The V and J ends lost 6 bases and 2 bases respectively, with 20 bases between them. The CDR3 here is CSAPRGAGKAYEQYF. The DNA for the CDR3 is TGCAGTGCCCCCAGGGGAGCAGGGAAGGCCTACGAGCAGTACTTC.

The sample holds many counts of this clonotype. The chain joins TRBV7-3 to TRBJ2-3, with a possible D match to TRBD1 (5 bases). This CDR3 has 14 residues. V gave up 5 bases and J gave up 4 bases, with 13 bases separating them. CDR1 and CDR2 (germline): SGHTA, FQGTGA. CDR3 in amino acids: CASSASGHPDTQYF. In DNA, the CDR3 is TGTGCCAGCAGCGCCTCCGGACACCCAGATACGCAGTATTTT.

This clonotype was detected ten times or more. J is TRBJ1-2 and V is TRBV12-3 or TRBV12-4, with a weak D call TRBD1 (5 bases). V gave up 4 bases and J gave up 2 bases, with 17 bases separating them. The CDR3 runs to 16 residues. The CDR3 DNA follows: TGTGCCAGCAGTTCCGCCTTGGAGGACAAAAACTATGGCTACACCTTC. It codes for CASSSALEDKNYGYTF.

As for this clonotype: With a much larger clone just one base away, this may be a read error. The chain has TRBV2 and TRBJ1-1; weak D call: TRBD1 (5 bases). CDR1 and CDR2 (germline): SNHLY, FYNNEI. This CDR3 is built from 19 residues. Trimming shortened V by 6 bases and J by 3 bases, and 29 bases separated the two germline ends. This chain's CDR3 is CASSDPTGAKGGIDTEAFF. The CDR3 region has the DNA TGTGCCAGCAGCGATCCTACCGGGGCCAAAGGCGGTATAGACACTGAAGCTTTCTTT. The full variable domain, its missing parts supplied by reference TRBV2 and TRBJ1-1, is EPEVTQTPSHQVTQMGQEVILRCVPISNHLYFYWYRQILGQKVEFLVSFYNNEISEKSEIFDDQFSVERPDGSNFTLKIRSTKLEDSAMYFCASSDPTGAKGGIDTEAFFGQGTRLTVV.

About this clonotype itself: A read error may be the cause here, since a much bigger clone is one base away. This chain uses TRBV27 with TRBJ2-3; D remains unclear. Germline V gives CDR1 MNHEY, CDR2 SMNVEV (reference sequence). CDR3 length: 12 residues. DNA of the CDR3: TGTGCCGGCAGTTACCTCGCTGGTACGCAGTATTTT. Translating gives CAGSYLAGTQYF.

On this clonotype: This is likely a read error, given that the CDR3 carries no conserved phenylalanine or tryptophan at its end. The V call is TRBV27, the J call TRBJ2-7; 7 nucleotides line up with TRBD1. J gave up 0 bases and V 6 bases, and 5 bases lay outside the gene matches. Germline V gene data show CDR1 as MNHEY and CDR2 as SMNVEV (reference sequence). This CDR3 spans 14 amino acids. This chain's CDR3 is CASSPTGYSYEQYL. The CDR3 DNA follows: TGTGCCAGCAGCCCGACAGGGTACTCCTACGAGCAGTACCTC.

This clonotype was found many times. The chain uses TRBV14 and TRBJ2-7, with TRBD1 as a possible D gene (6 bases). The CDR3 spans 13 residues. Germline CDR1 SGHDN, CDR2 FVKESK. The V end lost 1 base, the J end lost 7 bases, and 11 bases lay between the germline ends. For the CDR3, the DNA is TGTGCCAGCAGCCAAGGACAGGCCTTGGAGCAGTACTTC. Protein product: CASSQGQALEQYF. The full variable domain, rest sourced from reference TRBV14 and TRBJ2-7, is EAGVTQFPSHSVIEKGQTVTLRCDPISGHDNLYWYRRVMGKEIKFLLHFVKESKQDESGMPNNRFLAERTGGTYSTLKVQPAELEDSGVYFCASSQGQALEQYFGPGTRLTVT.

There are many counts of this clonotype. V and J are TRBV7-9 and TRBJ1-1, with a possible D match to TRBD1 (6 bases). The CDR3 extends over 16 amino acids. Trimming took 6 bases from V and 0 from J, leaving 17 bases between them. Germline V gene lookup returns CDR1 SEHNR and CDR2 FQNEAQ (reference sequence). CDR3 nucleotides: TGTGCCAGCAGACATATTGTACAGGGAATGAACACTGAAGCTTTCTTT. Its protein is CASRHIVQGMNTEAFF. The full variable domain, rest sourced from reference TRBV7-9 and TRBJ1-1, is DTGVSQNPRHKITKRGQNVTFRCDPISEHNRLYWYRQTLGQGPEFLTYFQNEAQLEKSRLLSDRFSAERPKGSFSTLEIQRTEQGDSAMYLCASRHIVQGMNTEAFFGQGTRLTVV.

The sample holds many counts of this clonotype. The chain is built from TRBV28 and TRBJ2-7; TRBD1 matches 12 bases. This CDR3 has 16 residues. The germline gives CDR1 MDHEN, CDR2 SYDVKM. With 2 bases clipped from V and 6 bases from J, the junction kept 8 bases outside the gene matches. The CDR3 sequence is CASSLRRDRGLGEQYF. In DNA, the CDR3 is TGTGCCAGCAGTTTACGCCGGGACAGGGGGCTTGGCGAGCAGTACTTC.

Concerning this clonotype itself: The conserved phenylalanine or tryptophan is not found at the CDR3 terminus, so this likely reflects a read error. For the CDR3, the DNA is TGTGCCAGCAGTTTGTGGGCGAGCGTGACAGGGAGCTGGGACGAGCAGTACTCC. Translating gives CASSLWASVTGSWDEQYS. The gene calls are TRBV12-3 or TRBV12-4 and TRBJ2-7; 7 nucleotides align to TRBD1. This CDR3 is built from 18 residues. The V gene end was trimmed by 3 bases and the J gene end by 5 bases; junction bases not matched to a gene: 19.

To note about this clonotype: This clone may be a read error of a much larger clone one base away. The gene calls are TRBV12-3 or TRBV12-4 and TRBJ2-7; D unresolved. The CDR3 is 14 residues long. CDR3 sequence: CAGSLEPSSYEQYF. CDR3 DNA sequence: TGTGCCGGCAGTTTAGAGCCGAGCTCCTACGAGCAGTACTTC.

This clonotype has just one count. Just one base apart from a much larger clone, this may be a read error. The chain has TRBV27 and TRBJ1-4; no clear D. V was pared by 2 bases and J by 7 bases, with 17 bases between. The CDR3 is 16 amino acids. Germline CDR1 is MNHEY and CDR2 is SMNVEV (reference sequence). The CDR3 DNA sequence: TGTGCCAGCAGTTTACACCGCCCCTATACGATTGAAAAACTGTTTTTT. Its translation is CASSLHRPYTIEKLFF.